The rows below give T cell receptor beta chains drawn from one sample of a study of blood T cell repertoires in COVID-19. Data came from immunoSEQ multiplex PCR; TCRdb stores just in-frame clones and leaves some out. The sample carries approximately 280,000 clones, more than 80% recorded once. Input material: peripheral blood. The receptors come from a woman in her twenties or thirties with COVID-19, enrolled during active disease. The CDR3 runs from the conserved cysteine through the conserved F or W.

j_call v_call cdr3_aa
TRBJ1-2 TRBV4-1 CASSLRQGGSENYGYTF
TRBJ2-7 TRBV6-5 CASSYNSRTVYEQYF
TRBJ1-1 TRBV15 CATSRDRTEAFF
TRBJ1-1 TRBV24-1 CATKTGGYTEAFF
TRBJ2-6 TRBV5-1 CASSVQGPGANVLTF
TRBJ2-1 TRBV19 CASKKREAGYNEQFF
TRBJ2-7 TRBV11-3 CASSPDGYEQYF
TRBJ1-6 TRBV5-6 CASSLRQGNSPLHF
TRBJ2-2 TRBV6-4 CASKASGSELFF
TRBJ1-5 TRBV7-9 CASSCQTGNTYSNQPQHF
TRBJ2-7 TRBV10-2 CASRDGTGSYEQYF
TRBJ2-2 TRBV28 CANIFSGATGELFF
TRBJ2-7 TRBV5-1 CASSERLAAYEQYF
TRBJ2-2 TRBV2 CATGQRTGELFF
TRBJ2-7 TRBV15 CATSRDRRGGYEQYF
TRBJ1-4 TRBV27 CASSKRGLGEKLFF
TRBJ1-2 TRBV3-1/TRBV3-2 CASSPRWGVGYTF
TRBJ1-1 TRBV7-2 CASSLWTGGLNTEAFF
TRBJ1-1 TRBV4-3 CASSQDRDTEAFF
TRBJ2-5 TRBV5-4 CASRPDRISQETQYF